Given below is one T cell receptor (beta chain) in context. The data originate from a study of shared clonotypes between healthy human individuals. Study in general: Two female and a few male donors aged 18 to 49 were enrolled.

Germline V gives CDR1 SGHTA, CDR2 FQGNSA. The CDR3 sequence is 13 residues long. The V end lost 1 base, the J end lost 3 bases, and 7 bases lay between the germline ends. This table comes from immunoSEQ multiplex PCR, and its TCRdb copy is limited to in-frame clones, with some not included. There are over 2 million clones in the sample; roughly 96% occur only once, and 0.13% lies in the top ten. Every contributor of samples was a Caucasian grown-up residing in Nashville, Tennessee. The clonotype was recovered from a man in his late teens or twenties in good health. Sequencing was carried out using naive CD4+ T cells sorted from blood. This sample's subset: CD45RA+ positively selected. This chain joins TRBV7-2 and TRBJ2-7, with unresolved D. The CDR3 coding sequence is TGTGCCAGCAGCTTAGTCCCAGACTACGAGCAGTACTTC. It yields the protein CASSLVPDYEQYF.